This T cell receptor beta chain originates from a study of CD8+ T cells in alopecia areata. Study-level results: Normal scalp had lower clonality than lesional scalp, with alopecia totalis/universalis lesions showing this most strongly.

RNA extraction and reverse transcription yielded cDNA as sequencing template. TCRdb's table, derived via immunoSEQ multiplex PCR, lists solely in-frame clones and lacks some. The data show 270,000 or so clones, with none appearing a single time. Cells from pooled cutaneous lymph nodes were sorted by CD4, CD8alpha, NKG2D, NKG2ACE and other markers. The J segment lost 5 bases and the V segment lost 2 bases, leaving 2 bases of the junction unmatched. This CDR3 comprises 14 residues. Germline lookup yields CDR1 LGHNA and CDR2 YNLKQL (reference sequence). Details on this clone: What it recognizes is unknown. Mouse gene names and germline throughout. The observed sequence ends 4 residues before the CDR3 terminus, with the missing tail filled in from the germline J gene.

The chain carries TRBV5 and TRBJ2-1, with 8 bases lining up with TRBD1. This receptor was obtained from a C3H/HeJ mouse with alopecia areata. The mouse strain carries the MHC haplotype H2-k. The sample taken for sequencing was CD4+ T cells sorted from a lymph node. CDR3 sequence reads: CASSQQGANAEQFF. Partial CDR3 DNA: TGTGCCAGCAGCCAACAGGGGGCGAATGCT.